The TCR beta chain described here comes from a study of T cell repertoires and HLA-DP antigens. Comments on this clone: Its antigen remains unknown.

Germline values: CDR1 MNHEY, CDR2 SVGAGI. Trimming stripped 0 bases from V and 7 bases from J, with 18 bases between. CDR3 size: 16 residues. The data were produced by immunoSEQ multiplex PCR, yet TCRdb's version contains in-frame clones alone and is incomplete. The sample lists 65,000 to 90,000 clones; about 82% were seen once. The sequencing sample was made of CD4+ T cells from PBMCs. The receptor's source is a man aged 55 to 70 in good health and CMV-seronegative. V usage is TRBV6-5 and J usage is TRBJ1-2; D not resolved. CDR3 protein: CASSYSNISPAGGYTF. CDR3 sequence (DNA): TGTGCCAGCAGTTACTCGAATATAAGCCCAGCGGGTGGCTACACCTTC.